This passage covers 2 T cell receptor beta chains from one sample sequenced in a study of blood T cell repertoires in COVID-19. TCRdb's copy holds only in-frame clones and misses some; the assay was immunoSEQ multiplex PCR. The repertoire includes 250,000 or so clones, approximately 81% of them detected once, and approximately 4% sits in the top ten. Sequenced input: peripheral blood. These receptors were obtained from a man aged 55 to 70 with acute or convalescent COVID-19.

The chain couples TRBV3-1 (or the pseudogene TRBV3-2) to TRBJ2-5; no firm D call. Germline values: CDR1 LGHDT, CDR2 YNNKEL (reference sequence). V lost 0 bases, J lost 1 base, and 21 bases lay in between. The CDR3 runs to 19 residues. The CDR3 protein is CASSQDKSSYPYPQETQYF. The CDR3 nucleotides are TGTGCCAGCAGCCAAGATAAAAGTAGTTACCCTTACCCCCAAGAGACCCAGTACTTC.

This clone was counted a single time. This chain connects TRBV19 to TRBJ1-6, with D possibly being TRBD1 (6 bases). CDR3 length equals 16 residues. Between the trimmed V and J ends, which lost 6 bases and 10 bases, there was a span of 22 bases. The germline V gene encodes CDR1 LNHDA and CDR2 SQIVND (reference sequence). CDR3 region: CASSFLPGHRLSPLHF. As DNA, the CDR3 is TGTGCCAGTAGCTTCTTGCCGGGACACCGTCTCTCACCCCTCCACTTT.